Listed below are T cell receptor beta chains from one sample, sequenced in a study of radiotherapy plus CTLA-4 blockade in lung cancer. Assay: immunoSEQ multiplex PCR; the TCRdb copy retains only in-frame clones and omits some. The sample comprises roughly 76,000 clones, 74% of which are singletons, and 9.5% to 10% rests with the top ten. Sequencing used peripheral blood, obtained from a patient treated with radiotherapy plus ipilimumab. The origin of the receptors is a human donor with non-small cell lung cancer whose response to radiotherapy plus ipilimumab could not be evaluated. Each CDR3 is given with its conserved first and last residue.

CDR3 length: 14
J gene: TRBJ2-7
V gene: TRBV5-6
CDR3 protein: CASSLETGWGEQYF

CDR3 length: 12
J gene: TRBJ2-7
V gene: TRBV27
CDR3 protein: CASSSPRGEQYF

CDR3 length: 14
J gene: TRBJ1-1
V gene: TRBV29-1
CDR3 protein: CSVSREGAAVEAFF

CDR3 length: 14
J gene: TRBJ1-5
V gene: TRBV5-6
CDR3 protein: CASTTGGADQPQHF

CDR3 length: 17
J gene: TRBJ1-5
V gene: TRBV19
CDR3 protein: CASSRGQEGRSNQPQHF

CDR3 length: 14
J gene: TRBJ2-7
V gene: TRBV5-4
CDR3 protein: CASSLGQGAYEQYF

CDR3 length: 11
J gene: TRBJ2-1
V gene: TRBV28
CDR3 protein: CASSFRNEQFF

CDR3 length: 17
J gene: TRBJ1-2
V gene: TRBV5-5
CDR3 protein: CASSLEGQSKSNYGYTF

CDR3 length: 16
J gene: .
V gene: TRBV19
CDR3 protein: CASSPSVGSGSYEQYF

CDR3 length: 11
J gene: TRBJ1-2
V gene: TRBV11-2
CDR3 protein: CASSLGGGYTF

CDR3 length: 15
J gene: TRBJ2-2
V gene: TRBV5-1
CDR3 protein: CASSLGTGRTGELFF

CDR3 length: 16
J gene: TRBJ2-3
V gene: TRBV4-1
CDR3 protein: CASSPTQRGGIDTQYF

CDR3 length: 14
J gene: TRBJ2-1
V gene: TRBV30
CDR3 protein: CAASGLAIYNEQFF

CDR3 length: 16
J gene: TRBJ2-1
V gene: TRBV30
CDR3 protein: CAWSRKGGLSTIEQFF

CDR3 length: 15
J gene: TRBJ2-3
V gene: TRBV12-5
CDR3 protein: CASGRTESSTDTQYF

CDR3 length: 14
J gene: TRBJ2-7
V gene: TRBV27
CDR3 protein: CASSLSDGAYEQYF

CDR3 length: 13
J gene: TRBJ2-3
V gene: TRBV2
CDR3 protein: CASSVGAVDTQYF

CDR3 length: 14
J gene: TRBJ2-3
V gene: TRBV6-1
CDR3 protein: CAGSLARDLDTQYF

CDR3 length: 13
J gene: TRBJ2-1
V gene: TRBV5-6
CDR3 protein: CASSFGSPHEQFF

CDR3 length: 15
J gene: TRBJ1-1
V gene: TRBV11-2
CDR3 protein: CASSLTGQQNTEAFF

CDR3 length: 15
J gene: TRBJ2-1
V gene: TRBV5-1
CDR3 protein: CASSLESGGYNEQFF

CDR3 length: 14
J gene: TRBJ2-4
V gene: TRBV1
CDR3 protein: CTSSQGEPKNIQYF

CDR3 length: 14
J gene: TRBJ2-7
V gene: TRBV28
CDR3 protein: CASRPSGGSYEQYF

CDR3 length: 15
J gene: TRBJ2-7
V gene: TRBV6-5
CDR3 protein: CASSYKGPPSYEQYF

CDR3 length: 15
J gene: TRBJ1-2
V gene: TRBV4-1
CDR3 protein: CASSRGGGLDYGYTF

CDR3 length: 15
J gene: TRBJ2-1
V gene: TRBV7-3
CDR3 protein: CASSVGGAKFNEQFF

CDR3 length: 11
J gene: TRBJ2-7
V gene: TRBV10-3
CDR3 protein: CAIGQAYEQYF

CDR3 length: 15
J gene: TRBJ1-1
V gene: TRBV7-8
CDR3 protein: CASSWPGQGVTEAFF

CDR3 length: 12
J gene: TRBJ1-2
V gene: TRBV10-3
CDR3 protein: CATYDSNYGYTF

CDR3 length: 15
J gene: TRBJ2-1
V gene: TRBV30
CDR3 protein: CAWSLLGGPYNEQFF

CDR3 length: 16
J gene: TRBJ2-1
V gene: TRBV11-2
CDR3 protein: CASSLVGTSRGNEQFF

CDR3 length: 17
J gene: TRBJ1-2
V gene: TRBV5-4
CDR3 protein: CASSPGVQGIANYGYTF

CDR3 length: 19
J gene: TRBJ2-3
V gene: TRBV5-1
CDR3 protein: CASSLGGSTIRTSTDTQYF

CDR3 length: 14
J gene: TRBJ2-7
V gene: TRBV7-2
CDR3 protein: CASSSMISAYEQYF

CDR3 length: 16
J gene: TRBJ2-1
V gene: TRBV5-1
CDR3 protein: CASSEDGTSGSNEQFF

CDR3 length: 17
J gene: TRBJ2-3
V gene: TRBV19
CDR3 protein: CASRRASGGLSTDTQYF

CDR3 length: 17
J gene: TRBJ2-3
V gene: TRBV5-1
CDR3 protein: CASSLEASGASTDTQYF

CDR3 length: 16
J gene: TRBJ2-7
V gene: TRBV27
CDR3 protein: CASSLSSGQGVYEQHF

CDR3 length: 13
J gene: TRBJ1-2
V gene: TRBV9
CDR3 protein: CASSVSGGQGYTF

CDR3 length: 14
J gene: TRBJ1-1
V gene: TRBV6-4
CDR3 protein: CASSPTRSVTEAFF

CDR3 length: 14
J gene: TRBJ1-2
V gene: TRBV11-3
CDR3 protein: CASSPLTGGYGYTF

CDR3 length: 14
J gene: TRBJ2-3
V gene: TRBV7-9
CDR3 protein: CASSLVAGTDTQYF

CDR3 length: 14
J gene: TRBJ2-7
V gene: TRBV10-2
CDR3 protein: CASRGPGQGYEQYF

CDR3 length: 16
J gene: TRBJ1-2
V gene: TRBV28
CDR3 protein: CASSSLYRVRNYGYTF

CDR3 length: 14
J gene: TRBJ2-5
V gene: TRBV7-2
CDR3 protein: CASSLGAVQETQYF

CDR3 length: 11
J gene: TRBJ2-1
V gene: TRBV12-5
CDR3 protein: CASGLGQELFF

CDR3 length: 15
J gene: TRBJ1-2
V gene: TRBV2
CDR3 protein: CASTGQGALNYGYTF

CDR3 length: 14
J gene: TRBJ1-1
V gene: TRBV5-1
CDR3 protein: CASSTGTGPLAAFF

CDR3 length: 16
J gene: TRBJ2-3
V gene: TRBV5-1
CDR3 protein: CASSSRLAGVKDTQYF

CDR3 length: 16
J gene: TRBJ1-2
V gene: TRBV2
CDR3 protein: CASSGPVEGGDYGYTF

CDR3 length: 13
J gene: TRBJ1-1
V gene: TRBV6-1
CDR3 protein: CASRTGVNTEAFF

CDR3 length: 14
J gene: TRBJ2-3
V gene: TRBV4-2
CDR3 protein: CASSQKESTDTQYF

CDR3 length: 13
J gene: TRBJ1-1
V gene: TRBV19
CDR3 protein: CASRLGDRGEAFF

CDR3 length: 14
J gene: TRBJ1-5
V gene: TRBV15
CDR3 protein: CATSRKGDNQPQHF

CDR3 length: 13
J gene: TRBJ2-7
V gene: TRBV5-4
CDR3 protein: CASSSYSAYEQYF

CDR3 length: 13
J gene: TRBJ1-2
V gene: TRBV10-3
CDR3 protein: CAISEAGGNGYTF

CDR3 length: 17
J gene: TRBJ1-6
V gene: TRBV6-1
CDR3 protein: CASSEGFDSFYNSPLHF

CDR3 length: 17
J gene: TRBJ1-1
V gene: TRBV28
CDR3 protein: CASRPPRDWKFGTEAFF